This T cell receptor (beta chain) originates from a study of response to subunit inactivated influenza vaccine. In TCRdb, the RT-PCR reads were re-called with MiXCR into one record per CDR3 protein. The table lists more than 200,000 distinct CDR3 sequences, roughly an eighth of them singletons. The CDR3 extends over 15 amino acids. Per germline, CDR1 SQVTM and CDR2 ANQGSEA. V was pared by 4 bases and J by 5 bases, with 19 bases between. In this sample, this clonotype turned up many times. Its antigen is as yet unknown. Findings of the study overall: The authors suggested that few new T cells are recruited per seasonal influenza vaccination.

The genes are TRBV29-1 and TRBJ2-3; a possible D gene is TRBD1 (6 bases). This TCR came from a man between 50 and 59 years old who received an inactivated influenza vaccine. This specimen was non-naive T cells sorted from PBMCs, taken 14 to 15 days before vaccination. The CDR3 coding sequence is TGCAGCGTTGCCCAGGCAGGGGCCATTGGAGATACGCAGTATTTT. Encoded protein: CSVAQAGAIGDTQYF.